Listed below are T cell receptor beta chains from one sample, sequenced in a study of blood T cell repertoires in COVID-19. This table comes from immunoSEQ multiplex PCR, and its TCRdb copy is limited to in-frame clones, with some not included. Of roughly 48,000 clones listed, more than 85% are singletons. The sequenced sample consisted of peripheral blood. Receptor source: a man in his sixties with COVID-19, enrolled during active disease. Each CDR3 is given with its conserved first and last residue. The order of the fields is CDR3 protein, CDR3 DNA, J gene, clone size, V gene, D gene. A D gene is named only where the DNA matches it firmly. Clone size appears in some rows only: once, few, many, or a class for an expanded clone.

CDR3: CASKETGNYGYTF; DNA: TGTGCCAGCAAAGAGACAGGGAACTATGGCTACACCTTC; J: TRBJ1-2; size: .; V: TRBV6-5; D: TRBD1
CDR3: CASSSYGTIYNEQFF; DNA: TGTGCCAGCAGTTCGTACGGGACTATCTACAATGAGCAGTTCTTC; J: TRBJ2-1; size: .; V: TRBV6-2/TRBV6-3; D: TRBD2
CDR3: CASSFAVTGELFF; DNA: TGTGCCAGCAGCTTTGCGGTCACCGGGGAGCTGTTTTTT; J: TRBJ2-2; size: .; V: TRBV7-2; D: .
CDR3: CASSLPGTGSGYTF; DNA: TGCGCCAGCAGCTTGCCCGGGACAGGGAGTGGCTACACCTTC; J: TRBJ1-2; size: .; V: TRBV5-1; D: TRBD1
CDR3: CASTDRGITTGNTIYF; DNA: TGTGCCAGTACCGATCGGGGGATCACCACTGGAAACACCATATATTTT; J: TRBJ1-3; size: .; V: TRBV19; D: .
CDR3: CASTNPWDRAPRLTPYEQYF; DNA: TGTGCCAGCACGAACCCCTGGGACAGGGCTCCAAGACTTACTCCCTACGAGCAGTACTTC; J: TRBJ2-7; size: .; V: TRBV5-8; D: TRBD1
CDR3: CASSPRGSGGLGTDTQYF; DNA: TGTGCCAGCAGCCCCCGGGGTAGCGGGGGGCTCGGCACAGATACGCAGTATTTT; J: TRBJ2-3; size: .; V: TRBV13; D: TRBD2
CDR3: CASGLLNTGELFF; DNA: TGTGCTAGTGGTTTGTTAAACACCGGGGAGCTGTTTTTT; J: TRBJ2-2; size: .; V: TRBV12-5; D: .
CDR3: CASRSRPPYEKLFF; DNA: TGTGCCAGCAGGTCTAGACCACCTTATGAAAAACTGTTTTTT; J: TRBJ1-4; size: .; V: TRBV28; D: .
CDR3: CASSLFSSAGNGYTF; DNA: TGTGCCAGCAGTCTTTTCTCGTCGGCAGGGAACGGCTACACCTTC; J: TRBJ1-2; size: .; V: TRBV27; D: .
CDR3: CASSLNGGGTTEAFF; DNA: TGCGCCAGCAGCTTGAATGGCGGGGGCACCACTGAAGCTTTCTTT; J: TRBJ1-1; size: .; V: TRBV5-1; D: .
CDR3: CAWDRDRAVGQPQHF; DNA: TGTGCCTGGGACCGGGACAGGGCGGTTGGTCAGCCCCAGCATTTT; J: TRBJ1-5; size: .; V: TRBV30; D: TRBD1
CDR3: CASSQDGRAGQPQHF; DNA: TGTGCCAGCAGCCAAGATGGCCGGGCGGGTCAGCCCCAGCATTTT; J: TRBJ1-5; size: .; V: TRBV4-2; D: .
CDR3: CASSIDSAGPNYGYTF; DNA: TGTGCCAGTAGTATAGATAGCGCAGGCCCAAACTATGGCTACACCTTC; J: TRBJ1-2; size: .; V: TRBV19; D: .
CDR3: CASRGMGGRGEQYF; DNA: TGTGCCAGCAGGGGGATGGGGGGACGCGGGGAGCAGTATTTT; J: TRBJ2-3; size: once; V: TRBV25-1; D: .
CDR3: CASSMLTVIDSNQPQHF; DNA: TGTGCCAGTAGTATGCTCACAGTCATTGACAGCAATCAGCCCCAGCATTTT; J: TRBJ1-5; size: .; V: TRBV19; D: .
CDR3: CASSFRSSGAPREQYF; DNA: TGTGCCAGCAGCTTTCGGAGTAGCGGGGCTCCGAGGGAGCAGTACTTC; J: TRBJ2-7; size: .; V: TRBV11-2; D: TRBD2
CDR3: CASSASGTQHEPQHF; DNA: TGTGCCAGCAGCGCCTCCGGGACACAACATGAGCCCCAGCATTTT; J: TRBJ1-5; size: .; V: TRBV9; D: .
CDR3: CASSSGGRGAYEQYF; DNA: TGTGCCAGCAGTTCTGGGGGACGGGGGGCCTACGAGCAGTACTTC; J: TRBJ2-7; size: .; V: TRBV27; D: TRBD2
CDR3: CASRGGRGGNQPQHF; DNA: TGTGCCAGCCGGGGGGGTCGCGGCGGCAATCAGCCCCAGCATTTT; J: TRBJ1-5; size: .; V: TRBV27; D: .
CDR3: CASSSLNTGELFF; DNA: TGTGCCAGCAGTTCCCTTAACACCGGGGAGCTGTTTTTT; J: TRBJ2-2; size: .; V: TRBV12-3/TRBV12-4; D: .
CDR3: CASSKTGESSYEQYF; DNA: TGTGCCAGCAGCAAGACAGGGGAAAGCTCCTACGAGCAGTACTTC; J: TRBJ2-7; size: .; V: TRBV7-9; D: TRBD1
CDR3: CASSQDPGYTEAFF; DNA: TGCGCCAGCAGCCAAGATCCCGGGTACACTGAAGCTTTCTTT; J: TRBJ1-1; size: .; V: TRBV4-1; D: .
CDR3: CSAYGGTEAFF; DNA: TGCAGTGCATACGGAGGGACTGAAGCTTTCTTT; J: TRBJ1-1; size: .; V: TRBV20-1; D: .
CDR3: CAISGGPYEQYF; DNA: TGTGCCATCAGCGGGGGTCCCTACGAGCAGTACTTC; J: TRBJ2-7; size: .; V: TRBV10-3; D: .
CDR3: CAWSSSGQGASGYTF; DNA: TGTGCCTGGTCATCGTCGGGACAGGGGGCGAGTGGCTACACCTTC; J: TRBJ1-2; size: .; V: TRBV30; D: TRBD1
CDR3: CASSSATTWTGYEQYF; DNA: TGTGCCAGCAGTTCCGCGACTACCTGGACAGGCTACGAGCAGTACTTC; J: TRBJ2-7; size: .; V: TRBV28; D: TRBD1
CDR3: CATSDWTRGQGIPGANVLTF; DNA: TGTGCCACCAGTGATTGGACAAGGGGACAGGGGATTCCTGGGGCCAACGTCCTGACTTTC; J: TRBJ2-6; size: .; V: TRBV24-1; D: TRBD1
CDR3: CATSRDRGLQPQHF; DNA: TGTGCCACCAGCAGAGACAGGGGGCTTCAGCCCCAGCATTTT; J: TRBJ1-5; size: .; V: TRBV15; D: TRBD1
CDR3: CASSPILSGGDGSEQFF; DNA: TGTGCCAGCTCACCCATACTTAGCGGGGGAGATGGGAGTGAGCAGTTCTTC; J: TRBJ2-1; size: .; V: TRBV18; D: TRBD2
CDR3: CASSLISGSNTGELFF; DNA: TGTGCCAGCAGTTTAATAAGCGGATCGAACACCGGGGAGCTGTTTTTT; J: TRBJ2-2; size: .; V: TRBV28; D: .
CDR3: CASSTPGQGSTEAFF; DNA: TGTGCCAGCAGTACCCCGGGACAGGGGAGCACTGAAGCTTTCTTT; J: TRBJ1-1; size: .; V: TRBV6-5; D: TRBD1
CDR3: CASSRDGQGPYNEQFF; DNA: TGTGCCAGTAGTAGAGACGGACAGGGCCCATACAATGAGCAGTTCTTC; J: TRBJ2-1; size: .; V: TRBV19; D: TRBD1
CDR3: CASTRTSGPYEQYF; DNA: TGTGCCAGCACCCGGACTAGCGGCCCCTACGAGCAGTACTTC; J: TRBJ2-7; size: .; V: TRBV7-8; D: TRBD2